Listed below are T cell receptor beta chains from one sample, sequenced in a study of blood T cell repertoires in COVID-19. TCRdb keeps only in-frame clones here, not all; method: immunoSEQ multiplex PCR. Of approximately 210,000 clones listed, just over 85% are singletons. Sequencing input: peripheral blood. The receptor source for this set is a man in his fifties with COVID-19, enrolled during active disease. Both conserved end residues are part of each CDR3. D genes are given only for firm matches. Clone size is stated in some rows and not others, as once, few, many or a class when expanded.

abundance | d_gene | j_gene | v_gene | CDR3nt | CDR3aa
NA | TRBD2 | TRBJ2-1 | TRBV25-1 | TGTGCCAGCAGTGTGGACCAGGGAGGGGAGCAGTTCTTC | CASSVDQGGEQFF
NA | TRBD2 | TRBJ2-5 | TRBV7-3 | TGTGCCAGCAGCCGTACCGGGACTAAAGAGACCCAGTACTTC | CASSRTGTKETQYF
NA | NA | TRBJ1-5 | TRBV10-3 | TGTGCCATCGGGCAGGGCGATCAGCCCCAGCATTTT | CAIGQGDQPQHF
few | NA | TRBJ2-2 | TRBV7-3 | TGTGCCAGCAGCTTATACCAGGGCACCGGGGAGCTGTTTTTT | CASSLYQGTGELFF
NA | NA | TRBJ2-1 | TRBV6-6 | TGTGCCAGCAGGGCGGGGATGGCGCAGTTCTTC | CASRAGMAQFF
NA | NA | TRBJ1-2 | TRBV7-2 | TGTGCCAGCAGCTCTTTAGGGGCAAGAGAAGGCTACACCTTC | CASSSLGAREGYTF
NA | TRBD1 | TRBJ1-4 | TRBV2 | TGTGCCAGCAGTATCCGACAGGGTTTCAGTGAAAAACTGTTTTTT | CASSIRQGFSEKLFF
few | NA | TRBJ2-1 | TRBV7-2 | TGTGCCAGCAGCTTCGACGGAGTCCTCAATGAGCAGTTCTTC | CASSFDGVLNEQFF
NA | NA | TRBJ2-1 | TRBV7-3 | TGTGCCAGCAGCTTAACCGCAGGGGCGGGGGTCTACAATGAGCAGTTCTTC | CASSLTAGAGVYNEQFF
NA | NA | TRBJ1-1 | TRBV7-9 | TGTGCCAGCAGCTTAGCGTGGGAGGGAGCTTTCTTT | CASSLAWEGAFF
NA | NA | TRBJ2-5 | TRBV18 | TGTGCCAGCTCACCATTAGGCCTTGACAGTACCCAGTACTTC | CASSPLGLDSTQYF
NA | NA | TRBJ1-5 | TRBV9 | TGTGCCAGCAGCGTAGATTCTCATCAGCCCCAGCATTTT | CASSVDSHQPQHF
NA | TRBD2 | TRBJ2-7 | TRBV7-9 | TGTGCCAGCAGCGATGGACTAGCGGGGGGTTCCTACGAGCAGTACTTC | CASSDGLAGGSYEQYF
NA | TRBD1 | TRBJ1-4 | TRBV5-4 | TGTGCCAGCAGCTCCGGACAGACAGGGGTGAATGAAAAACTGTTTTTT | CASSSGQTGVNEKLFF
NA | NA | TRBJ1-1 | TRBV6-5 | TGTGCCAGCAGGGTCAAGGGCGGGATGAACACTGAAGCTTTCTTT | CASRVKGGMNTEAFF
once | TRBD1 | TRBJ2-7 | TRBV5-1 | TGCGCCAGCAGCTTGGGAGACAGGGGCGAGCAGTACTTC | CASSLGDRGEQYF